This T cell receptor beta chain was retrieved from a study of cytomegalovirus exposure and HLA in healthy donors (dated by TCRdb to about 2017). With regard to the full study: In an earlier analysis of 450 to 750 of the donors, 250 to 350 Gb of sequence data and 90 million to 120 million unique TCR beta sequences from about 179 million T cells were reported. About 300 gigabases of sequencing data and approximately 92 million unique TCR sequences made up an early release that covered 500 to 700 HLA-typed donors. Of the approximately 370 genotyped donors, 70% to 90% were placed in the genetic ancestry cluster associated with self-reported Caucasian donors. The study aimed to test whether cataloging public T cell receptors could reveal signatures of past pathogen exposure. Using immunosequencing, the study profiled T cell repertoires from about 650 subjects and related those repertoires to cytomegalovirus serostatus. A separate validation cohort of about 110 different subjects was used in addition to the 666-subject first cohort. High-throughput TCR immunosequencing, statistical association of individual TCRs with disease status, and machine learning were combined to predict cytomegalovirus infection status. In a later analysis, previously published TCR beta repertoires from more than 500 donors were re-analyzed and high-resolution HLA genotyping was added so that TCR occurrence patterns could be studied. Rather than drawing on any new phenotypic data, the later analysis identified candidate immune exposures from TCR beta sequences and the way those sequences occurred across donors. An earlier analysis of approximately 500 of the donors applied high-throughput TCR beta sequencing to assess whether each TCR beta V gene segment acted as functional or pseudogenic. Donor age, sex, ethnicity and CMV serostatus were collected together with the repertoire data. A later genetic analysis used genome-wide SNP genotypes for about three fifths of the roughly 700 donors, treating that subset as a discovery cohort. Every discovery cohort repertoire had been produced on one sequencing platform. HLA typing included class I and class II loci at four-digit resolution. The number of typed donors differed by locus: about 620-630 for A, B, C, DRB1 and DQB1; 500 to 550 for DQA1; over 600 for DPA1; and around 490 for DPB1. Roughly 5 DR-DQ haplotypes were treated as single units for association and clustering because of strong linkage in the cohort. Among over 350 genotyped donors of the cohort, an average of about 240,000 unique TCR beta nucleotide sequences were sequenced per donor, 15% to 20% of them non-productive. Beyond this particular receptor, the publication reports: A further reported finding was that TCR beta sequences accurately predicted the HLA-A and HLA-B alleles for most subjects in the first cohort. While some public TCRs were present in many individuals, most TCR sequences turned up only very rarely across donors. The presence/absence analyses assumed that sequencing depth was roughly uniform across donors, and that assumption may not be true. Because HLA typing was missing for some donors at each locus, association tests included only the typed subset. In this cohort, only TCR beta chains were sequenced, and detectable features were limited by the absence of alpha or paired-chain data. A cluster of highly shared sequence variants was judged likely to be a technical artifact of the sequencing pipeline. In the study, 150 to 200 TCR beta chains were listed as associated with cytomegalovirus. Cytomegalovirus status was reported to be diagnosed by the classifier with high specificity and sensitivity in both the original and validation cohorts. A later analysis reported that several top co-occurrence clusters appeared linked to parvovirus B19, influenza, CMV and Epstein-Barr virus. Specific HLA alleles were associated with roughly 17,000 TCR beta sequences at a false discovery rate of 0.05 in a later analysis. In a later analysis, HLA-associated TCR beta chains showed more clonal expansion and lower generation probabilities than non-associated chains that were equally common. A few of the identified cytomegalovirus-associated TCR beta chains were confirmed in vitro to be specific for cytomegalovirus antigens. According to a later analysis, most CMV-associated TCR beta chains appeared to be HLA-restricted, and the HLA associations seemed to be driven largely by CMV exposure. Assigning TCR associations to individual alleles was difficult when HLA alleles, especially DR and DQ, strongly co-occurred. Correlated functional status among segregating V segments might be attributable to linkage disequilibrium, but an unknown experimental factor could not be ruled out. Immune exposure information for the cohort was limited to CMV serostatus. According to a later analysis, TCR association rates differed among HLA loci, with DRB1 alleles showing the most associated TCRs and HLA-C alleles showing the fewest. In a later genetic analysis, fewer N-insertions in productive TCRs were reported among donors in an Asian-associated ancestry cluster than the 666-donor mean. Because counts were too low, about 18 rarely observed V segments, including chromosome 9 orphons, were left out of the earlier analysis of 587 of the donors. In a later genetic analysis, a missense DCLRE1C variant was associated with V-gene and J-gene trimming of TCR beta chains, and the association was replicated in an independent cohort. Because the 87-base-pair reads could not distinguish some IMGT-functional V segments, including TRBV6-2 and TRBV6-3, those segments were excluded. In an earlier analysis of fewer than 700 of the donors, most TCR beta V segments appeared in productive rearrangements about 90% or about 30% of the time, broadly matching IMGT annotations. The authors suggested that the approach could potentially be extended to other disease states and immunological phenotypes.

The library was obtained by the immunoSEQ multiplex PCR assay. The multiplex PCR relied on a mix of 60 forward primers for TCR Vbeta segments and 13 reverse primers for TCR Jbeta segments. The CDR3 region of rearranged TCR beta genes was amplified from genomic DNA by a multiplex PCR assay. The amplified TCR beta libraries were sequenced on the Illumina HiSeq System as 87-base-pair reads. The source study handled its data this way. A later analysis counted approximately 76 million unique TCR beta chains across the 550 to 750 repertoires, and roughly 11 million of these chains were shared by at least two donors. A nearest-neighbor algorithm error-corrected the raw reads and collapsed the reads into unique sequences, merging closely related sequences to remove PCR and sequencing errors. V, D and J gene segments were assigned by aligning CDR3 sequences to IMGT reference sequences. For a sequence to be retained, at least a six-nucleotide match to both a V gene segment and a J gene segment was required. A rearrangement was called productive if the CDR3 had no stop codons and remained in frame with V and J, and every other rearrangement was called non-productive. Following IMGT convention, CDR3 was defined as the stretch from the second conserved V-encoded cysteine up to the conserved J-encoded phenylalanine. Sequences without an unambiguous match to a single V gene segment were excluded from the earlier analysis of approximately 560 of the donors. In an earlier analysis of roughly 600 of the donors, a V segment was called functional when productive rearrangements were above 56.7%, and segregating when the standard deviation between donors exceeded 5%. A statistical classification framework was built for diagnosing cytomegalovirus status from the catalog of TCR beta chain sequences. V and J gene assignment, in a later analysis, came from comparing TCR nucleotide sequences with IMGT/GENE-DB human TR gene sequences. A later analysis assigned CDR3 sequences and most-parsimonious VDJ recombination scenarios with the TCRdist pipeline. A later analysis defined each TCR beta chain by its CDR3 amino acid sequence plus V-gene family, and excluded reads lacking a unique V-gene family. A later analysis removed roughly 590 highly shared, low-generation-probability nucleotide sequences to deal with suspected cross-contamination and a sequencing artifact. In a later analysis, a clonal expansion index for each public chain was calculated from normalized within-repertoire ranks of inferred template counts. In a later analysis, generation probabilities were computed with a VDJ recombination model fitted to out-of-frame rearrangements, and the resulting probabilities were checked against IGoR. A later analysis scored TCR-TCR, TCR-HLA and TCR-CMV co-occurrence with hypergeometric tests, applying a repertoire-size bias correction to TCR pairs. False discovery rates were estimated in a later analysis by permuting HLA or CMV assignments 20 times. In a later analysis, co-occurring TCRs were grouped using DBSCAN, and TCRdist sequence similarity was added for clustering within HLA-allele-positive subsets. Co-occurrence clustering excluded repertoires with fewer than 30,000 or more than 120,000 public chains, plus five with anomalous nucleotide sharing. TCRdb limited this immuneACCESS table to in-frame rearrangements with V and J called. A share of clones is missing; checked studies link under half to unresolved V genes, and the rest is unexplained. The V and J calls and clone size come from that table; D and trimming were worked out from the DNA. For this sample the table gives over 35,000 clones, of which 70% to 85% were detected only once. The ten largest clones take up approximately 1.5% of the sample.

V and J lose 5 bases and 5 bases, and a span of 16 bases separates them. From its cysteine to its phenylalanine, the CDR3 spans 15 amino acids. Only CDR3 DNA remains: 45 bases, in frame from the first base. CDR1 and CDR2 are drawn from the germline V gene: SGHTA, FQGNSA. Worth noting for this clone: It lacks a known antigen. Per-base qualities were not stored, and no clone one base away is much larger.

The cohort was made up of hundreds of healthy bone marrow donors. At the time of sampling, all cohort members were nominally healthy, though unrecorded immune exposures were likely present. The donor tested CMV seronegative and was one of the 352 seronegative cohort members. Every donor gave a peripheral blood sample, and the peripheral blood mononuclear cells from that sample were used for TCR beta sequencing. Genomic DNA was extracted from the blood cell samples with the Qiagen DNeasy Blood Extraction Kit. The receptor's source is a man in his thirties or forties in good health and CMV-seronegative. The chain is encoded by TRBV7-2 joined to TRBJ1-5; confidence is insufficient to name the D gene. Sequences were obtained from PBMCs. The nucleotide sequence is given as TGTGCCAGCAGCCCCGTCCCGGAGTTGGATCAGCCCCAGCATTTT. This gives the protein CASSPVPELDQPQHF.